Listed below are T cell receptor beta chains from one sample, sequenced in a study of blood T cell repertoires in COVID-19. Using immunoSEQ multiplex PCR, the repertoire was profiled, and TCRdb retains in-frame clones only, with some absent. Among a few hundred thousand clones listed, just under 90% were seen once. Sample: peripheral blood. All receptors derive from a woman aged 25 to 39 with COVID-19, enrolled during active disease. Each CDR3 is given with its conserved first and last residue. The D gene is left open where the match is weak. The size field is filled for only some rows; it gives once, few, many or a size class.

>TRBJ1-4|-|-|TRBV5-1
TGCGCCAGCAGGGTCCGAGCAACTAATGAAAAACTGTTTTTT
CASRVRATNEKLFF
>TRBJ2-1|-|-|TRBV5-1
TGCGCCAGCAGCTTGTACGGAGAATCCTACAATGAGCAGTTCTTC
CASSLYGESYNEQFF
>TRBJ2-3|-|TRBD1|TRBV28
TGTGCCAGCAGTTTATTCCAGGGGGCCACAGATACGCAGTATTTT
CASSLFQGATDTQYF
>TRBJ2-5|-|TRBD1|TRBV5-1
TGCGCCAGCAGCACCCTGACAGGGAACGAGGAGACCCAGTACTTC
CASSTLTGNEETQYF
>TRBJ2-7|few|TRBD1|TRBV6-1
TGTGCCAGCAGTGACGGGCAGGGGGCCTTGGGTTCCTACGAGCAGTACTTC
CASSDGQGALGSYEQYF
>TRBJ2-7|-|-|TRBV18
TGTGCCAGCTCACCACTGATTGGCAGCTCCTACGAGCAGTACTTC
CASSPLIGSSYEQYF
>TRBJ2-2|-|-|TRBV18
TGTGCCAGCTCATGGGCAGCGAACACCGGGGAGCTGTTTTTT
CASSWAANTGELFF
>TRBJ1-1|-|-|TRBV6-5
TGTGCCAGCAGTTACTCCCCCGGGGGAACTGAAGCTTTCTTT
CASSYSPGGTEAFF
>TRBJ2-3|-|TRBD2|TRBV11-2
TGTGCCAGCCGAGGACTAGCGGGGGGGTGGGATACGCAGTATTTT
CASRGLAGGWDTQYF
>TRBJ1-1|-|-|TRBV5-1
TGCGCCAGCAGCTTGTTCCAGGGGAAAGCTTTCTTT
CASSLFQGKAFF
>TRBJ2-7|-|TRBD1|TRBV6-5
TGTGCCAGCAGTTTTTCGACAGGGGCGGTCTCCTACGAGCAGTACTTC
CASSFSTGAVSYEQYF
>TRBJ2-7|-|TRBD2|TRBV2
TGTGCCAGCGGGGGACTAGCGGGTGGCCCGGACGAGCAGTACTTC
CASGGLAGGPDEQYF